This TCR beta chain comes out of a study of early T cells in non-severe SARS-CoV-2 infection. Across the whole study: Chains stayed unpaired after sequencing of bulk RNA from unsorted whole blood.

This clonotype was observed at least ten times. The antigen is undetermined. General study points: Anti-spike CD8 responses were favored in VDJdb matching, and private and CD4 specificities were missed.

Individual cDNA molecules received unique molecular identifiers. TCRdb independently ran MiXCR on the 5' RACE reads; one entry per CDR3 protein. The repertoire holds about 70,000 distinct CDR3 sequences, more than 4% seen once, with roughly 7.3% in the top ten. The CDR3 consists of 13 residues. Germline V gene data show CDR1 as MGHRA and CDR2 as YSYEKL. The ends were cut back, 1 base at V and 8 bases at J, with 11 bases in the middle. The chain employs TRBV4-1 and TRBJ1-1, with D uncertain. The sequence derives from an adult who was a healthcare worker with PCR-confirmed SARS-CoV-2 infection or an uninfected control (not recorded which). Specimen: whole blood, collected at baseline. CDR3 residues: CASSQAQEREAFF. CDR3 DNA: TGCGCCAGCAGCCAAGCGCAGGAAAGGGAAGCTTTCTTT.